The 6 T cell receptor beta chains presented below share a single source sample, sequenced in a study of T cell repertoires in cytomegalovirus infection. MiXCR was run by TCRdb on the reads, yielding one entry per CDR3 protein. The table lists roughly 110,000 distinct CDR3 sequences, 9.5% to 13% of them singletons. Their antigen targets remain unknown. Specimen: PBMCs, sequenced either directly or after in vitro stimulation (not recorded which). All receptors come from a human donor in good health (CMV status not recorded). Some clones in this sample may be carry-over from other donors' samples.

This chain joins TRBV7-2 and TRBJ2-1; 7 bases align to TRBD2. This CDR3 has 15 residues. V shed 5 bases, J shed 10 bases, and the junction held 14 bases outside the gene matches. Germline V CDR1 and CDR2: SGHTA, FQGNSA. CDR3 in amino acids: CASSPREAPMSEQFF. The CDR3 nucleotides read TGTGCCAGCAGCCCCCGGGAGGCACCAATGTCGGAGCAGTTCTTC.

This clonotype was found a few times. The V call is TRBV19, the J call TRBJ2-7, with a tentative D call TRBD2 (5 bases). Germline CDR1 reads LNHDA; CDR2 reads SQIVND (reference sequence). V lost 4 bases and J lost 4, with 17 bases in between. This CDR3 region has 15 residues. The CDR3 DNA reads TGTGCCAGTAGTACACGACTAAGCGGAAGGTACGAGCAGTACTTC. Its protein is CASSTRLSGRYEQYF.

This clonotype occurred many times. V gene TRBV7-3 combines with J gene TRBJ2-7; 10 bases are shared with TRBD2. The CDR3 extends over 17 amino acids. The germline gives CDR1 SGHTA, CDR2 FQGTGA. After removal of 8 bases from V and 3 bases from J, the junction contained 16 bases not matched to a gene. CDR3 protein: CASDSQIAGGHCYEQYF. DNA of the CDR3: TGTGCCAGCGACAGCCAAATAGCGGGAGGACACTGCTACGAGCAGTACTTC.

This clonotype was seen more than once but under ten times. V usage is TRBV5-1 and J usage is TRBJ2-3; 10 nucleotides match TRBD2. Unmatched junction bases numbered 8, after V lost 1 base and J lost 6 bases. The germline gives CDR1 SGHRS, CDR2 YFSETQ. The CDR3 length is 16 residues. This CDR3 reads CASSLRVSGRFDTQYF. The CDR3 DNA follows: TGCGCCAGCAGCTTGAGGGTTAGCGGGAGGTTCGATACGCAGTATTTT.

The chain carries TRBV20-1 and TRBJ1-6; the match to TRBD1 covers 11 bases. This CDR3 is built from 19 residues. The germline V gene encodes CDR1 DFQATT and CDR2 SNEGSKA (reference sequence). The J segment lost 0 bases and the V segment lost 6 bases, leaving 13 bases of the junction unmatched. In DNA, the CDR3 is TGCAGTGCCAAAGGAGGACAGGGGGCGGGAAGCTCCTATAATTCACCCCTCCACTTT. This translates into CSAKGGQGAGSSYNSPLHF.

This clonotype has a handful of counts. The junction shows a germline mismatch at one end, possibly a read error. The rearrangement uses TRBV20-1 and TRBJ1-4; maybe TRBD1 (5 bases). This CDR3 is 11 amino acids long. Per the germline V gene, CDR1 is DFQATT and CDR2 is SNEGSKA (reference sequence). Here the CDR3 reads CSAREAGPPLF. The CDR3 nucleotides are TGCAGTGCTAGAGAGGCAGGGCCCCCCTTATTT.